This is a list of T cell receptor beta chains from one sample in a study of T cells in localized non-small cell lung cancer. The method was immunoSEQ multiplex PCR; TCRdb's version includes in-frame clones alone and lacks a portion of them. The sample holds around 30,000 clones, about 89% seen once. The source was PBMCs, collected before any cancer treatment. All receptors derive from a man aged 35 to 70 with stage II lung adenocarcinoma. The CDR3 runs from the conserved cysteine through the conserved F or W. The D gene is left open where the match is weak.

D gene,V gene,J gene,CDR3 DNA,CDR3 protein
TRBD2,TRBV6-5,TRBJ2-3,TGTGCCAGCATCCCTAGCGGGCCGAGCACAGATACGCAGTATTTT,CASIPSGPSTDTQYF
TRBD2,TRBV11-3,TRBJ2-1,TGTGCCAGCAGCGCCAGGACTAGCGGGAGACCCAAGATCTACAATGAGCAGTTCTTC,CASSARTSGRPKIYNEQFF
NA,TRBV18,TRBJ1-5,TGTGCCAGCTCACCGATTAACGTGTTCCAGCCCCAGCATTTT,CASSPINVFQPQHF
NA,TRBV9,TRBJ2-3,TGTGCCAGCAGCCTCCAACCGGGGGCGGGAGAATATCCAGATACGCAGTATTTT,CASSLQPGAGEYPDTQYF
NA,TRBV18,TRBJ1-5,TGTGCCAGCTCACCAGGGGGGCTCGGACAGCCCCAGCATTTT,CASSPGGLGQPQHF
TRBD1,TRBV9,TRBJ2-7,TGTGCCAGCAGCGCCCGGACAGGATCCGCCTACGAGCAGTACTTC,CASSARTGSAYEQYF
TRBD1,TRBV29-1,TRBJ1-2,TGCAGCGCTGGGACAGGGGGAGGTTATGGCTACACCTTC,CSAGTGGGYGYTF
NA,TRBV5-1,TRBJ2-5,TGCGCCAGCAGCGGCAATACGAGAGGGCCAGAGACCCAGTACTTC,CASSGNTRGPETQYF
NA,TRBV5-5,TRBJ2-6,TGTGCCAGCAGCTTGGCTGGACAACTACTCTCTGGGGCCAACGTCCTGACTTTC,CASSLAGQLLSGANVLTF
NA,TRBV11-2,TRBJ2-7,TGTGCCAGCAGCTTACGGGGCGAGCAGTACTTC,CASSLRGEQYF
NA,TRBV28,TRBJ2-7,TGTGCCAGCAGCTCGCCGTGGCGGGCAGCCTACGAGCAGTACTTC,CASSSPWRAAYEQYF